These T cell receptor beta chains were read from a single sample in a study of T cells in Graves' hyperthyroidism and ophthalmopathy. TCRdb passed the multiplex PCR reads through MiXCR, listing each CDR3 protein once. The table includes hundreds of thousands of distinct CDR3 sequences, 38% detected once. Sequenced: blood. The receptor set was obtained from a young man with Graves' hyperthyroidism. Both conserved end residues are part of each CDR3.

v_gene: TRBV7-3
CDR3aa: CASSFTLAGETQYF

v_gene: TRBV29-1
CDR3aa: CSVADNQETQYF

v_gene: TRBV9
CDR3aa: CASSAPGTLGTEAFF

v_gene: TRBV7-9
CDR3aa: CASSSTTGFQPQHF

v_gene: TRBV7-7
CDR3aa: CASSFAGAPQETQYF

v_gene: TRBV2
CDR3aa: CASMRAAGNSPLHF

v_gene: TRBV11-2
CDR3aa: CASRLTGSANEKLFF

v_gene: TRBV15
CDR3aa: CATSRHRDSLNQPQHF

v_gene: TRBV29-1
CDR3aa: CSLDASYDGYTF

v_gene: TRBV15
CDR3aa: CATSRGDLDTGELYF

v_gene: TRBV12-3/TRBV12-4
CDR3aa: CASSSHRPGWGEQYF

v_gene: TRBV2
CDR3aa: CASSLGTSGHYEQYF

v_gene: TRBV20-1
CDR3aa: CSRAGPQETQYF

v_gene: TRBV7-9
CDR3aa: CASSLAGQGTRAFF

v_gene: TRBV13
CDR3aa: CASSLPRPNTEAFF

v_gene: TRBV10-3
CDR3aa: CATGTGDSMNTEAFF

v_gene: TRBV19
CDR3aa: CASTTPGPTEAFF

v_gene: TRBV24-1
CDR3aa: CATSDSQGNQPQHF

v_gene: TRBV5-4
CDR3aa: CASSLVDVATGELFF

v_gene: TRBV5-1
CDR3aa: CASSLGASSREPQHF

v_gene: TRBV19
CDR3aa: CASSKIDRPSSGNTIYF

v_gene: TRBV4-3
CDR3aa: CASSRGLAGESYEQYF

v_gene: TRBV7-9
CDR3aa: CASSSSGRTLGTQYF

v_gene: TRBV9
CDR3aa: CASGPQGDTEAFF

v_gene: TRBV20-1
CDR3aa: CSARDTGAEQYF

v_gene: TRBV25-1
CDR3aa: CASSEPGGVYEQYF

v_gene: TRBV3-1
CDR3aa: CASSPHGGDSPLHF

v_gene: TRBV6-6
CDR3aa: CASKGRGSGDEQYF

v_gene: TRBV28
CDR3aa: CASKDTSGFSYEQYF

v_gene: TRBV24-1
CDR3aa: CATSDSGIKYEQYF

v_gene: TRBV12-3/TRBV12-4
CDR3aa: CASTGGANYGYTF

v_gene: TRBV2
CDR3aa: CASLRGGDYNEQFF

v_gene: TRBV29-1
CDR3aa: CSSQVWTMNTEAFF

v_gene: TRBV5-4
CDR3aa: CASRIMDRVNSPLHF

v_gene: TRBV15
CDR3aa: CATSRDVQGGEEKLFF

v_gene: TRBV2
CDR3aa: CASRRTGAGNQPQHF